This record looks at one TCR beta chain sequence and its context. Its antigen is undetermined. V shed 1 base and J 5 bases; nucleotides not matched to a gene: 10. Looked up from germline, CDR1 is DFQATT and CDR2 is SNEGSKA (reference sequence). The length of the CDR3 is 16 residues. These data originate in a study of identical twins. The study, taken as a whole, reports: Modeled out-of-frame TCR alpha sharing in monozygotic twins fell below observed levels. Out-of-frame alpha sequences common to twins were enriched for low generation probability. Cross-sectional statistics underpinned the conclusions; the same donors were not followed.

Template switching introduced a universal primer site, and the cDNA bore unique molecular identifiers. TCRdb redid the calling of the 5' RACE reads with MiXCR, one entry per CDR3 protein. The table has roughly 1.6 million distinct CDR3 sequences, roughly 35% seen once. V usage is TRBV20-1 and J usage is TRBJ2-2; TRBD2 matches at 7 bases. The origin of this receptor is a newborn girl in good health. The sample was cord blood. The CDR3 nucleotides are TGCAGTGCTAGAGCTGTGGGCGGGGGAAGGACCGGGGAGCTGTTTTTT. Amino acid sequence: CSARAVGGGRTGELFF.